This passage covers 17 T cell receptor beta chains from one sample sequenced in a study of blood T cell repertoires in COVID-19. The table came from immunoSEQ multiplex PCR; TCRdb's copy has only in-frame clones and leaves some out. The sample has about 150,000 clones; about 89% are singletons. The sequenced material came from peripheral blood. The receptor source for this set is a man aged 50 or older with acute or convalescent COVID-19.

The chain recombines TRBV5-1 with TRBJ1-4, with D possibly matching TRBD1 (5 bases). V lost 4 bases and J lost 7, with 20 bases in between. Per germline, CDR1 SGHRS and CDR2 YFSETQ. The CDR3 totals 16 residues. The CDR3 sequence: CASSPAGGTGGEKLFF. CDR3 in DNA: TGCGCCAGCAGCCCGGCCGGCGGGACCGGGGGTGAAAAACTGTTTTTT.

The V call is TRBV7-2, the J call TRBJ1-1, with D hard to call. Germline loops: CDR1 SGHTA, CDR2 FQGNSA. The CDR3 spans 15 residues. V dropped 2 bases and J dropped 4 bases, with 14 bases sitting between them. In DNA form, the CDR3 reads TGTGCCAGCAGCTTAAGGAGTCTCCGGGGCACTGAAGCTTTCTTT. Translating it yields CASSLRSLRGTEAFF.

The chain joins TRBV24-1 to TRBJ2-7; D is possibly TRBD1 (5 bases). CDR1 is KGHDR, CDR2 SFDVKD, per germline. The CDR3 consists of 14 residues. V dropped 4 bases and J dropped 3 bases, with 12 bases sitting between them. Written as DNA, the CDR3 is TGTGCCACCAGTGAGTCCAGGGTGGACTACGAGCAGTACGTC. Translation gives CATSESRVDYEQYV.

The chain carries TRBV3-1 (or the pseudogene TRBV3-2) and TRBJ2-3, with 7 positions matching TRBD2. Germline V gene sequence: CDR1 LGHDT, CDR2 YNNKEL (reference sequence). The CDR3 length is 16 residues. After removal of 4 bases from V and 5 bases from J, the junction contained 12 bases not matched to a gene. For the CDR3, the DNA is TGTGCCAGCAGCCCCCATGGTAGCGGGCTGAGAGATACGCAGTATTTT. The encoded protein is CASSPHGSGLRDTQYF.

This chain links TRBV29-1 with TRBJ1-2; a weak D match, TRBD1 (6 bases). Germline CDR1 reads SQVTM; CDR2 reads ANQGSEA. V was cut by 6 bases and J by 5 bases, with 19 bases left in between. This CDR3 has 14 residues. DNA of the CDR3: TGCAGCGTCGTCCTGGGACATAATCCGTATGGCTACACCTTC. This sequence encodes CSVVLGHNPYGYTF.

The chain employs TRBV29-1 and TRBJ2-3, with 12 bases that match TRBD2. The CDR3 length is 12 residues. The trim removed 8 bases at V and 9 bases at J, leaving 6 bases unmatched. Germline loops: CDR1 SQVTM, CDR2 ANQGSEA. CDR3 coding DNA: TGCAGCCTCCGGACTAGCGGGGACACGCAGTATTTT. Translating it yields CSLRTSGDTQYF.

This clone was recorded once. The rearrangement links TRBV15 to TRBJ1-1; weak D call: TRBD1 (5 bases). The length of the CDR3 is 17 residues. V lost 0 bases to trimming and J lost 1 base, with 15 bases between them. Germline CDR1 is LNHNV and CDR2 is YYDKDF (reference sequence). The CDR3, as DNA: TGTGCCACCAGCAGAGATTTGACAGCGGGTAGGAACACTGAAGCTTTCTTT. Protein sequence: CATSRDLTAGRNTEAFF.

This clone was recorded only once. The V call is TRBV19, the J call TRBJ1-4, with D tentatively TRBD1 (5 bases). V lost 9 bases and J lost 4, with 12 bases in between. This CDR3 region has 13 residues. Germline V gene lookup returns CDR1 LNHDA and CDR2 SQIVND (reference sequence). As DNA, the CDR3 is TGTGCCAGCCGGGGGGTCGATAATGAAAAACTGTTTTTT. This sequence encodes CASRGVDNEKLFF.

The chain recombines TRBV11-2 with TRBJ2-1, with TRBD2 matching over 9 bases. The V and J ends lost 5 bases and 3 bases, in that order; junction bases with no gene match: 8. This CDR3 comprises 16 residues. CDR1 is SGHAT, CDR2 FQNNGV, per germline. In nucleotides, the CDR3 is TGTGCCAGCAGCGCCTTGCGGACTAGCGACTACAATGAGCAGTTCTTC. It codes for CASSALRTSDYNEQFF.

The DNA for the CDR3 is TGTGCCAGTAGTATAGATCAGGCAGGGTCGAACACCGGGGAGCTGTTTTTT. It specifies CASSIDQAGSNTGELFF. The genes are TRBV19 and TRBJ2-2, with D maybe TRBD1 (5 bases). Germline V gene data show CDR1 as LNHDA and CDR2 as SQIVND (reference sequence). The CDR3 loop spans 17 amino acids. Trimming removed 0 bases at V and 0 bases at J, with 11 bases between.

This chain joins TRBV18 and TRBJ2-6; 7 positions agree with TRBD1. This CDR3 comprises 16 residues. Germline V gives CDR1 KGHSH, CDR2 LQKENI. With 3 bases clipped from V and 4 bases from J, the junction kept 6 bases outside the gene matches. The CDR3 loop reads CASSPMTGIGANVLTF. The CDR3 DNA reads TGTGCCAGCTCACCGATGACAGGGATCGGGGCCAACGTCCTGACTTTC.

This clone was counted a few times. The CDR3: CASRRGNQGPDTQYF. As DNA, the CDR3 is TGTGCCAGCAGAAGGGGAAATCAGGGTCCAGATACGCAGTATTTT. V and J are TRBV7-2 and TRBJ2-3, with D maybe TRBD1 (5 bases). Per the germline V gene, CDR1 is SGHTA and CDR2 is FQGNSA. Trimming cost V 6 bases and J 4 bases, with 17 bases left between them. The CDR3 is made up of 15 amino acids.

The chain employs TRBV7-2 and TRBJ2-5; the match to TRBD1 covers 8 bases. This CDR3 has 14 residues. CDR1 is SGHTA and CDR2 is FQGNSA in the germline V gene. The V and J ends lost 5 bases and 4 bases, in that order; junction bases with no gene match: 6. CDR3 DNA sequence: TGTGCCAGCAGCCCCGGACAGGGCAGAGAGACCCAGTACTTC. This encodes CASSPGQGRETQYF.

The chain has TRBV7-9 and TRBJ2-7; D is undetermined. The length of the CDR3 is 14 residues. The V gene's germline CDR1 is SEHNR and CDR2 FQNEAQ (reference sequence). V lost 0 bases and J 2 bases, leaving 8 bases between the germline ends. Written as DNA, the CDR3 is TGTGCCAGCAGCTTAGCGGCAGTCACCTACGAGCAGTACTTC. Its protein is CASSLAAVTYEQYF.

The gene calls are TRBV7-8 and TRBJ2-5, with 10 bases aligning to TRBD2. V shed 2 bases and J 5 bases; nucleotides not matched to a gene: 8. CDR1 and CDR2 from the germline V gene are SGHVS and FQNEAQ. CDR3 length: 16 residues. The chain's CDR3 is CASSLSPSGSMETQYF. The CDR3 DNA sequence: TGTGCCAGCAGCTTATCCCCTAGCGGGAGTATGGAGACCCAGTACTTC. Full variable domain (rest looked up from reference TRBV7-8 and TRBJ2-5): GAGVSQSPRYKVAKRGQDVALRCDPISGHVSLFWYQQALGQGPEFLTYFQNEAQLDKSGLPSDRFFAERPEGSVSTLKIQRTQQEDSAVYLCASSLSPSGSMETQYFGPGTRLLVL.

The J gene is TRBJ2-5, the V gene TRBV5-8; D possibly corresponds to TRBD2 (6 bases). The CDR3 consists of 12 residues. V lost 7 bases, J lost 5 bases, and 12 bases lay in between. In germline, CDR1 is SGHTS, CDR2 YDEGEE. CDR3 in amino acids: CASGPGRETQYF. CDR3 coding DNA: TGTGCCAGCGGGCCAGGGAGGGAGACCCAGTACTTC.

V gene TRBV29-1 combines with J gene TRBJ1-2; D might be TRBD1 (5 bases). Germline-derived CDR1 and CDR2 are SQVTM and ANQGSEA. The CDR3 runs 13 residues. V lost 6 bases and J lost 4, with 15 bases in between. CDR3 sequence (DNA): TGCAGCGTGGGGGGGGAAACAGGCTATGGCTACACCTTC. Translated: CSVGGETGYGYTF.